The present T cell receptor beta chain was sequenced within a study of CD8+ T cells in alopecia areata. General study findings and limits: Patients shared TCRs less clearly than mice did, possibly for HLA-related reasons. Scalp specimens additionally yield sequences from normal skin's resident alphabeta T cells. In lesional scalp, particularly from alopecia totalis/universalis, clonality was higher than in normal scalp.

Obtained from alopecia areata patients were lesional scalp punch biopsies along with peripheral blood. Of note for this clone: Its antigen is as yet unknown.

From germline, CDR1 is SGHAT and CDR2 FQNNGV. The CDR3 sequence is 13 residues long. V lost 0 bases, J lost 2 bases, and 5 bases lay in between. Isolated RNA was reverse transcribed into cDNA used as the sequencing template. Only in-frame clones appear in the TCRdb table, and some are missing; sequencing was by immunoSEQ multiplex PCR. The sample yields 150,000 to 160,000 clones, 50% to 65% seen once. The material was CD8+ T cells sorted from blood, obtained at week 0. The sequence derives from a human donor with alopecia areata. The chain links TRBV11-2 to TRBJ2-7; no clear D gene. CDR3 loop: CASSLDPTYEQYF. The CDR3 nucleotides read TGTGCCAGCAGCTTAGATCCCACCTACGAGCAGTACTTC.